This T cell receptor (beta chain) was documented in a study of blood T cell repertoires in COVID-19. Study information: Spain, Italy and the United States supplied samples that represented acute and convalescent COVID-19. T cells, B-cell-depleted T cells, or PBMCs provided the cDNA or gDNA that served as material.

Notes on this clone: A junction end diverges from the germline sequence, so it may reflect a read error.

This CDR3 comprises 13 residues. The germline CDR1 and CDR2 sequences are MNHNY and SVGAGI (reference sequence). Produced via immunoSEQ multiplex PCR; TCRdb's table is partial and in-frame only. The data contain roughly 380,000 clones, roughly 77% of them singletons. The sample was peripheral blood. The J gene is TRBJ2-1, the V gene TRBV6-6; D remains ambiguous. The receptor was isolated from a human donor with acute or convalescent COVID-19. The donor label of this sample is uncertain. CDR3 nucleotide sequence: TGTGTCAGCAGTTACTCTTCTTTTAGTGAGCAGTTCTTC. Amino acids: CVSSYSSFSEQFF.